The table lists the clone carrying this T cell receptor (beta chain) with a few counts. What it binds is not known. This specimen comes from a study of T cell responses to AZD1222 COVID-19 vaccine. Study-level results: Only a handful of people who got AZD1222 tested seropositive at baseline.

Pooling was applied to second doses at about 4 or about 12 weeks. Per the germline V gene, CDR1 is SGHTA and CDR2 is FQGNSA. The V gene end was trimmed by 2 bases and the J gene end by 2 bases; junction bases not matched to a gene: 4. This CDR3 is 15 amino acids long. Some clones are missing from TCRdb's copy, which holds only in-frame ones; the method was immunoSEQ multiplex PCR. The repertoire holds approximately 75,000 clones, with roughly 91% as singletons. The chain carries TRBV7-2 and TRBJ2-5, with TRBD1 identical over 8 bases. Sample: peripheral blood, taken 28 days after the second AZD1222 dose. The clonotype was recovered from an adult who received the AZD1222 COVID-19 vaccine. DNA for the CDR3: TGTGCCAGCAGCTTACAAGGGACAGGACAAGAGACCCAGTACTTC. Protein product: CASSLQGTGQETQYF.